This T cell receptor (beta chain) was retrieved from a study of blood T cell repertoires in COVID-19. Under the authors' procedure: Reference gene primers were amplified, and this amplification served to estimate nucleated cell counts. This table comes from immunoSEQ multiplex PCR, and its TCRdb copy is limited to in-frame clones, with some not included. The D gene and trimming were derived from the DNA, and the V and J assignments and clone size from that table. The data hold 250,000 to 350,000 clones, with more than 80% observed a single time. Material: peripheral blood. The receptor was derived from a woman aged 45-65 years with COVID-19, enrolled during active disease.

CDR3: CASSTSTVPHGYTF. The CDR3 DNA sequence: TGTGCCAGCAGCACCTCGACAGTACCGCATGGCTACACCTTC. This chain uses TRBV27 with TRBJ1-2, with a possible D match to TRBD1 (5 bases). The V gene's germline CDR1 is MNHEY and CDR2 SMNVEV (reference sequence). V was clipped by 6 bases and J by 6 bases, with 17 bases between them. The CDR3 loop spans 14 amino acids.